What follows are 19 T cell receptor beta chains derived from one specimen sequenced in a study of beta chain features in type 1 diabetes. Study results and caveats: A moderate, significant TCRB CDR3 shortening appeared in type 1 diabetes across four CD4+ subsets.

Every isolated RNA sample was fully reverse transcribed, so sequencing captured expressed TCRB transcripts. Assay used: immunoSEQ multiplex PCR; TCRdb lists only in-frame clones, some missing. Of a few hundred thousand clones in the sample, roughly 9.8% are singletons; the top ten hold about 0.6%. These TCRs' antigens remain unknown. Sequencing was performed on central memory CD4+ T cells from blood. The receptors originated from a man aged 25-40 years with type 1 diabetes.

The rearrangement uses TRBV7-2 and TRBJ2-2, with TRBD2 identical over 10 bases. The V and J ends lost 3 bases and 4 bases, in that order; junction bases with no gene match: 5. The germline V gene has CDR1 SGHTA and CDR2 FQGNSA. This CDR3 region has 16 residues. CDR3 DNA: TGTGCCAGCAGCTTGGGGAGACTAGCGGGCACCGGGGAGCTGTTTTTT. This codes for CASSLGRLAGTGELFF.

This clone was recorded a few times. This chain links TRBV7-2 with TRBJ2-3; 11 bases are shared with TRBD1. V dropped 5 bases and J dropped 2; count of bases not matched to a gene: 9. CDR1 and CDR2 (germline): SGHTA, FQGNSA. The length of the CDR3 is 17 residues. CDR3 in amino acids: CASSARTGGRNTDTQYF. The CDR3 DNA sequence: TGTGCCAGCAGCGCCCGGACAGGGGGCCGAAACACAGATACGCAGTATTTT.

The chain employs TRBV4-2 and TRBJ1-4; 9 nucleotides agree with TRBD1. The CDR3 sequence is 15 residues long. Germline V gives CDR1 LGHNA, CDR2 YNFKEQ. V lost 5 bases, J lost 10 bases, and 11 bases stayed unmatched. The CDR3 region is CASSISGTGSVKLFF. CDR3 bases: TGTGCCAGCAGCATCTCCGGGACAGGGTCGGTAAAACTGTTTTTT.

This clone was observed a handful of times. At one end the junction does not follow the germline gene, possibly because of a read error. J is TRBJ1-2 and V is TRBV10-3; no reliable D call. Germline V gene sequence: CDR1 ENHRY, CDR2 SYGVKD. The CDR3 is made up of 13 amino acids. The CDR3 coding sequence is TGTGCCAGCAGTTACTCGGCGGAGTTGGGCTACACCTTC. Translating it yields CASSYSAELGYTF.

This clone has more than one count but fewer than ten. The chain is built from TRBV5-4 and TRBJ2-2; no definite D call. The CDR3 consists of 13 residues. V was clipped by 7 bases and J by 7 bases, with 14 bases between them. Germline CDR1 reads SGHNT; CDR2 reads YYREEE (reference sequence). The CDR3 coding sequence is TGTGCCAGCGTCCTCGATGGGGTCGGGGAGCTGTTTTTT. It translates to CASVLDGVGELFF.

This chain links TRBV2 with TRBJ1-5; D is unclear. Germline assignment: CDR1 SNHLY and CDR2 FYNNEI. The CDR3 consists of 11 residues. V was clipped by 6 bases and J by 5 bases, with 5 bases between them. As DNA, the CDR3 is TGTGCCAGCAGGATGGATCAGCCCCAGCATTTT. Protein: CASRMDQPQHF. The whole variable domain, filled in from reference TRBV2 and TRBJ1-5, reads EPEVTQTPSHQVTQMGQEVILRCVPISNHLYFYWYRQILGQKVEFLVSFYNNEISEKSEIFDDQFSVERPDGSNFTLKIRSTKLEDSAMYFCASRMDQPQHFGDGTRLSIL.

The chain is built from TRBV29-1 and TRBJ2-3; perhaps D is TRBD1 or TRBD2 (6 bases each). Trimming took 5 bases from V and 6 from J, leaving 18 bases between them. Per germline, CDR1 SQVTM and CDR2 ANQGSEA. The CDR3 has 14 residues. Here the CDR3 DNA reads TGCAGCGTTCTAACCGGGGGCAGCGGGGATACGCAGTATTTT. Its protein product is CSVLTGGSGDTQYF.

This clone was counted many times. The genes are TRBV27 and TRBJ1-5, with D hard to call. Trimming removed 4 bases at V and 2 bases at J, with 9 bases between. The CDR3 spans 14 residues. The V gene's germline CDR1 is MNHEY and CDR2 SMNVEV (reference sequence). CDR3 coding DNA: TGTGCCAGCAGTTCCGTCAGTCGCAATCAGCCCCAGCATTTT. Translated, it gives CASSSVSRNQPQHF.

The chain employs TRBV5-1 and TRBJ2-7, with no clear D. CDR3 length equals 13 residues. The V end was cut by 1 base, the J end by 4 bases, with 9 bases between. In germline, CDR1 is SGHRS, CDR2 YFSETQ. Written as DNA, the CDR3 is TGCGCCAGCAGCTTGAAACAGTTATACGAGCAGTACTTC. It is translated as CASSLKQLYEQYF.

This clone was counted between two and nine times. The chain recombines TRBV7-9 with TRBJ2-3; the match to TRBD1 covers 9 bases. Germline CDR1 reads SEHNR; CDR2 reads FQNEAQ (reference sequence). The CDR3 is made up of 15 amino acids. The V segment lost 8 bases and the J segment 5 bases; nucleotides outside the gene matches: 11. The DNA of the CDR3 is TGTGCCAGCCCTAGCCCGGGACAGGGCAGAGATACGCAGTATTTT. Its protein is CASPSPGQGRDTQYF.

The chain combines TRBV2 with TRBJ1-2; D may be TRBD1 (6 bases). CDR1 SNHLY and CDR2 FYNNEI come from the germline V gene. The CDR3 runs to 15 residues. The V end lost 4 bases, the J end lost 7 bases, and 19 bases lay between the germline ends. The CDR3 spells CASSGTGIRVFGYTF. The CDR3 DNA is TGTGCCAGCAGTGGCACAGGGATTAGAGTTTTTGGCTACACCTTC.

CDR3 bases: TGTGCCAGCAGCTCTGGACTAGCGGGAAACTACAATGAGCAGTTCTTC. Residues: CASSSGLAGNYNEQFF. V is TRBV5-4 and J is TRBJ2-1; 12 positions agree with TRBD2. The V gene end was trimmed by 3 bases and the J gene end by 3 bases; junction bases not matched to a gene: 4. The CDR3 contains 16 residues. Germline CDR1 SGHNT, CDR2 YYREEE (reference sequence).

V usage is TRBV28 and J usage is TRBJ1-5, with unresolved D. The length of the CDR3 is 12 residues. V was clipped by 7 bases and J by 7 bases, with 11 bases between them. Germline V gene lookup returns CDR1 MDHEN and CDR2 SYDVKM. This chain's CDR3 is CASTASVQPQHF. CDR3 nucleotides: TGTGCCAGCACCGCTTCGGTCCAGCCCCAGCATTTT.

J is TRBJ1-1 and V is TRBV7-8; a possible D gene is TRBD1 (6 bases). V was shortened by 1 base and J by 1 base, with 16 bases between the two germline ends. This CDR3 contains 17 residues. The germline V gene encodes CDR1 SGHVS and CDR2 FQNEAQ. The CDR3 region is CASSLGRRGTRNTEAFF. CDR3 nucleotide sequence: TGTGCCAGCAGCTTAGGTCGGAGGGGGACGCGGAACACTGAAGCTTTCTTT.

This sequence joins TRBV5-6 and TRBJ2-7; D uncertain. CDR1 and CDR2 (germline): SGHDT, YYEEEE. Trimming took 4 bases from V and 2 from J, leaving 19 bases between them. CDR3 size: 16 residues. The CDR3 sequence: CASSLADGDPPYEQYF. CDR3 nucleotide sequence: TGTGCCAGCAGCCTGGCGGATGGGGATCCCCCCTACGAGCAGTACTTC.

CDR3 amino acids: CASSRTYRGQDSGGYTF. CDR3 DNA: TGTGCCAGCAGTCGGACTTACAGGGGGCAGGATTCAGGCGGCTACACCTTC. This rearrangement joins TRBV27 to TRBJ1-2; TRBD1 agrees at 9 bases. The CDR3 extends over 17 amino acids. With 5 bases clipped from V and 8 bases from J, the junction kept 18 bases outside the gene matches. Germline CDR1 and CDR2: MNHEY and SMNVEV (reference sequence).

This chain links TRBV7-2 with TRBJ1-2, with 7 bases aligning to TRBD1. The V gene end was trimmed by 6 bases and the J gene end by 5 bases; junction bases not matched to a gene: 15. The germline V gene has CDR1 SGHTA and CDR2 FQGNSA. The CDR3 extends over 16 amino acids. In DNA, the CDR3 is TGTGCCAGCAGTCGAACCTTTACCGACAGGGAATATGGCTACACCTTC. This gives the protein CASSRTFTDREYGYTF.

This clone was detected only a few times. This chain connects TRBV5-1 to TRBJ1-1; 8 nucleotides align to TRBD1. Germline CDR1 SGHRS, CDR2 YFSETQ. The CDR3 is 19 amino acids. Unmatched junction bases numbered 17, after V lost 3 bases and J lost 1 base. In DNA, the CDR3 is TGCGCCAGCAGCTCATTAGAACGGCCAGGGGGCGCGGGGAACACTGAAGCTTTCTTT. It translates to CASSSLERPGGAGNTEAFF.

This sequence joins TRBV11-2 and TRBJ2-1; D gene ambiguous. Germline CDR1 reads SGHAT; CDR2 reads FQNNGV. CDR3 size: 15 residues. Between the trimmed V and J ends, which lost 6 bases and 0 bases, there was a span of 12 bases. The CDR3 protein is CASREWSSSYNEQFF. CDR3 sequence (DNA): TGTGCCAGCAGGGAATGGTCTTCCTCCTACAATGAGCAGTTCTTC.